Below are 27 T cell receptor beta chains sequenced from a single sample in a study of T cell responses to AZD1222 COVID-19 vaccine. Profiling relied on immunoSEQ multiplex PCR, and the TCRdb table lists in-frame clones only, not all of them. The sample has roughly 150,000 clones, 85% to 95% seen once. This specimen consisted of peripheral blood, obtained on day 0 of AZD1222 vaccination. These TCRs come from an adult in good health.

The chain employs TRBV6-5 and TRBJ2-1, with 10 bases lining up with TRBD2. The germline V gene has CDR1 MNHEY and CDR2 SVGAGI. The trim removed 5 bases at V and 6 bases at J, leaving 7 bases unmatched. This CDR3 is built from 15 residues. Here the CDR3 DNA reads TGTGCCAGCAGTACCGGGACTAGCGCACCCAATGAGCAGTTCTTC. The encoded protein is CASSTGTSAPNEQFF.

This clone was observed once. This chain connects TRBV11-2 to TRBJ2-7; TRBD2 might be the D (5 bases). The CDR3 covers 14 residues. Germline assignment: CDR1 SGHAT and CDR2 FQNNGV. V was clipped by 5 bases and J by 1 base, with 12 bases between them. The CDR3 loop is CASSPSGNSYEQYF. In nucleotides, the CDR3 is TGTGCCAGCAGCCCCTCGGGGAATTCCTACGAGCAGTACTTC.

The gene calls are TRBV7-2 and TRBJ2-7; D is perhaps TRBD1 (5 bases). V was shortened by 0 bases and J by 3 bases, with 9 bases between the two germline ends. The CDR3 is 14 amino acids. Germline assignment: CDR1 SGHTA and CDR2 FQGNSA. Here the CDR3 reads CASSLAPGNYEQYF. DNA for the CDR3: TGTGCCAGCAGCTTAGCCCCAGGGAACTACGAGCAGTACTTC.

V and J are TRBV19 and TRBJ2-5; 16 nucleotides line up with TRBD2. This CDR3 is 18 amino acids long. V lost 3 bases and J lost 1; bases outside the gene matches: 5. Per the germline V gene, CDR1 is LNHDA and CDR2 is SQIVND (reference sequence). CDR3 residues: CASSMGLAGGPPQETQYF. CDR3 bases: TGTGCCAGTAGTATGGGACTAGCGGGGGGGCCCCCCCAAGAGACCCAGTACTTC.

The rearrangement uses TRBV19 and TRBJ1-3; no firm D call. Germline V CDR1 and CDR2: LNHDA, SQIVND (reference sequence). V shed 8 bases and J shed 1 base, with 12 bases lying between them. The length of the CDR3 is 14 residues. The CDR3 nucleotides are TGTGCCAGTGGATACGGAGAATCTGGAAACACCATATATTTT. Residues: CASGYGESGNTIYF.

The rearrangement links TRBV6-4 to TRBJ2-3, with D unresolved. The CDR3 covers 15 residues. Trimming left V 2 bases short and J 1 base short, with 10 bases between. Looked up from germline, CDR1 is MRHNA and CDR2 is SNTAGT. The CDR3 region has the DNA TGTGCCAGCAGTGACAAAACGGAAGGCACAGATACGCAGTATTTT. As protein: CASSDKTEGTDTQYF.

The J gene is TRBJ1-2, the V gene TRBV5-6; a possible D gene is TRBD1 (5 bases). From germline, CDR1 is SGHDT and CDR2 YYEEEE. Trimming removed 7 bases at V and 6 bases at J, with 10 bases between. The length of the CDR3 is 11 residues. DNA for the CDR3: TGTGCCAGCGAGGCAGGGCATGGCTACACCTTC. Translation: CASEAGHGYTF.

The CDR3 coding sequence is TGTGCCAGCAGCCAAGATTGGAGGGGCCGCGATGGCTACACCTTC. The encoded protein is CASSQDWRGRDGYTF. The chain links TRBV4-2 to TRBJ1-2; a possible D gene is TRBD1 (5 bases). Germline CDR1 and CDR2: LGHNA and YNFKEQ. The V end lost 0 bases, the J end lost 6 bases, and 14 bases lay between the germline ends. This CDR3 is 15 amino acids long.

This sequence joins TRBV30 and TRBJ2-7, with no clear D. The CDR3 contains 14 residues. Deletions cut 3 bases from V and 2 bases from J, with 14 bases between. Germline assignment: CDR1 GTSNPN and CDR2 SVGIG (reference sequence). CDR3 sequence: CAWSRGGVPYEQYF. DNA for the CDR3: TGTGCCTGGAGCCGAGGTGGGGTACCCTACGAGCAGTACTTC.

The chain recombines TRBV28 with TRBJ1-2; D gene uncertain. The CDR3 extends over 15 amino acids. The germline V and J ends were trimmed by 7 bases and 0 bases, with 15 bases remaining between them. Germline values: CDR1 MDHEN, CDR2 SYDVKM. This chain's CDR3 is CASTLGPSTNYGYTF. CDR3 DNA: TGTGCCAGCACCTTGGGTCCCAGCACTAACTATGGCTACACCTTC.

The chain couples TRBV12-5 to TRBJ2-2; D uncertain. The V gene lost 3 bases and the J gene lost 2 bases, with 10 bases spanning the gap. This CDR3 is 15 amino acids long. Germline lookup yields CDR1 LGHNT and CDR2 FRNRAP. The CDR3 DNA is TGTGCTAGTGGTTTTTTCTCAGGTAACACCGGGGAGCTGTTTTTT. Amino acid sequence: CASGFFSGNTGELFF.

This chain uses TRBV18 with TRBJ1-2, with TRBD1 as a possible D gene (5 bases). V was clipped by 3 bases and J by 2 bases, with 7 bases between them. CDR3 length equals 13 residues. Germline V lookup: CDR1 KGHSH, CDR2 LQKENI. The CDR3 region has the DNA TGTGCCAGCTCACCTCCAGGGAACTATGGCTACACCTTC. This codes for CASSPPGNYGYTF.

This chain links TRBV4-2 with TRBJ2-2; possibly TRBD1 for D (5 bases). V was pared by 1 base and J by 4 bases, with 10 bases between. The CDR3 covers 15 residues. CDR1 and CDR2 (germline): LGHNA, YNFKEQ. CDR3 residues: CASSQVGQGTGELFF. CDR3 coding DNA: TGTGCCAGCAGCCAAGTAGGTCAGGGCACCGGGGAGCTGTTTTTT.

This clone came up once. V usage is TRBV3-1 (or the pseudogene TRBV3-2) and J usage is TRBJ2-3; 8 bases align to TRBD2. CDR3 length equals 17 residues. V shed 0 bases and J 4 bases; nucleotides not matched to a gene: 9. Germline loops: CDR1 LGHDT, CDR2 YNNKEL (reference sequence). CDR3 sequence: CASSQEVFSGGADTQYF. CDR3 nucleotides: TGTGCCAGCAGCCAAGAGGTTTTCAGCGGGGGCGCAGATACGCAGTATTTT.

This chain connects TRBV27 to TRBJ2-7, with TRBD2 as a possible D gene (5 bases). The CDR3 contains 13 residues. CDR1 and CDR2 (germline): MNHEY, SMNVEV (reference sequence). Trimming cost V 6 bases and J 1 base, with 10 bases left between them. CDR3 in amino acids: CASSRRGSYEQYF. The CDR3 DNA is TGTGCCAGCAGCCGGAGAGGGTCCTACGAGCAGTACTTC.

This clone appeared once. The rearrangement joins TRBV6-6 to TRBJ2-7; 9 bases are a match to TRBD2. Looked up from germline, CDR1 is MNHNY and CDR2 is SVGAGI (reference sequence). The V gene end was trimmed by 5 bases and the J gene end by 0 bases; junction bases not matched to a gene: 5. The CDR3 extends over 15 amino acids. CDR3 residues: CASSPGLASSYEQYF. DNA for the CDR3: TGTGCCAGCAGTCCAGGACTAGCGTCCTCCTACGAGCAGTACTTC.

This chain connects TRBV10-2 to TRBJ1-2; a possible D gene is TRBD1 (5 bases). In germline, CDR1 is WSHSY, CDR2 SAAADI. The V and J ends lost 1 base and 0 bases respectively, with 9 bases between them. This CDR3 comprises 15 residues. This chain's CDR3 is CASSEFAGPNYGYTF. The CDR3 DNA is TGCGCCAGCAGTGAGTTCGCAGGGCCTAACTATGGCTACACCTTC.

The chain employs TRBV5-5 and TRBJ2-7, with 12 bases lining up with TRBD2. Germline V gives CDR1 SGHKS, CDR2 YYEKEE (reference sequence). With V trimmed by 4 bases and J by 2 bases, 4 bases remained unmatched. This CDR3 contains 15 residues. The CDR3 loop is CASSPLAGGTYEQYF. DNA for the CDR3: TGTGCCAGCAGCCCTCTAGCGGGAGGGACCTACGAGCAGTACTTC.

Here the CDR3 DNA reads TGTGCCATCAGTGACCTCCAGGGCGTTCGGGCTAACTATGGCTACACCTTC. This encodes CAISDLQGVRANYGYTF. The chain combines TRBV10-3 with TRBJ1-2, with a tentative D call TRBD1 (5 bases). V shed 3 bases and J shed 0 bases, with 17 bases lying between them. The CDR3 totals 17 residues. Looked up from germline, CDR1 is ENHRY and CDR2 is SYGVKD.

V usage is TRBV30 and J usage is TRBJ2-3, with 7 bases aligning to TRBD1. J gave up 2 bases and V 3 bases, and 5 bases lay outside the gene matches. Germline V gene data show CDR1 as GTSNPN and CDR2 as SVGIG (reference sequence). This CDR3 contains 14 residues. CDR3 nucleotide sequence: TGTGCCTGGAGAGGGGGCGAGTTCACAGATACGCAGTATTTT. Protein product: CAWRGGEFTDTQYF.

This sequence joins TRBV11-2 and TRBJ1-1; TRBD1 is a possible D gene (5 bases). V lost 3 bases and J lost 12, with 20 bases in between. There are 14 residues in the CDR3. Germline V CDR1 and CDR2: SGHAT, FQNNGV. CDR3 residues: CASSFTGLGPQTFF. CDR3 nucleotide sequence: TGTGCCAGCAGCTTCACAGGCTTAGGTCCCCAGACTTTCTTT.

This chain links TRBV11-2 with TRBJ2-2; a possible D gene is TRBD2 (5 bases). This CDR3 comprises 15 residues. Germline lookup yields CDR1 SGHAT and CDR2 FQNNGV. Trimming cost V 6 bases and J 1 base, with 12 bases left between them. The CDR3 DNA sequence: TGTGCCAGCAGATCTTGGACTCAGAACACCGGGGAGCTGTTTTTT. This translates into CASRSWTQNTGELFF.

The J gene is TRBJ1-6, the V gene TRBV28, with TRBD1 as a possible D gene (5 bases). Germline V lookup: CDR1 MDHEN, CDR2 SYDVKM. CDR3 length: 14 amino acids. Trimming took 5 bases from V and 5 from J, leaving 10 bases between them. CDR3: CASSGDRNNSPLHF. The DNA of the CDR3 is TGTGCCAGCAGTGGCGACAGAAATAATTCACCCCTCCACTTT.

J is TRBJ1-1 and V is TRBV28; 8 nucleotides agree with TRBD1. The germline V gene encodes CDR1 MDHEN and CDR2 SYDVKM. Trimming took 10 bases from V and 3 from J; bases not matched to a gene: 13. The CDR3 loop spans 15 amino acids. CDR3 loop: CATQSWTGQYTEAFF. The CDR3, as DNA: TGTGCCACCCAATCATGGACAGGGCAATACACTGAAGCTTTCTTT.

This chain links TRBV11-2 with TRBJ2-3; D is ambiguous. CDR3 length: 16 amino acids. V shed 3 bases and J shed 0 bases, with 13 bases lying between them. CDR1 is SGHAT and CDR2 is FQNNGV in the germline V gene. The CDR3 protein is CASSFKMIGSTDTQYF. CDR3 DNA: TGTGCCAGCAGCTTTAAAATGATTGGTAGCACAGATACGCAGTATTTT.

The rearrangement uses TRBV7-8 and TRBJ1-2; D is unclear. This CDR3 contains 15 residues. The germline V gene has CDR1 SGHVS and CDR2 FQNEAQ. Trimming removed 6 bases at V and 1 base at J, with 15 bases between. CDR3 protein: CASRPGWPLNYGYTF. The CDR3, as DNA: TGTGCCAGCAGACCGGGATGGCCCCTTAACTATGGCTACACCTTC.

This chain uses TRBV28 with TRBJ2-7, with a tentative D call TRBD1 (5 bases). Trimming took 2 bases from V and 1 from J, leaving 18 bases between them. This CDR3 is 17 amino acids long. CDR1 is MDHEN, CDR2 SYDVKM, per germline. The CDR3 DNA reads TGTGCCAGCAGTTTAGGGGCTCGGGCAGGACAATCCTACGAGCAGTACTTC. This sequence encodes CASSLGARAGQSYEQYF.